This T cell receptor beta chain came from a study of a mutant IDH1 vaccine in newly diagnosed glioma. This clone was detected only once. Antigen unknown. Here immunoSEQ multiplex PCR was the method, and the copy in TCRdb shows in-frame clones only, minus some. The sample shows about 60,000 clones, roughly 90% of them seen only once. Time point here: week 35, safety follow-up. Vaccination used 300 ug of mutant IDH1 20-mer peptide per dose, with topical imiquimod. The origin of this receptor is a man in his forties with glioma. Sequencing used PBMCs, obtained from a glioma patient whose treatment included an IDH1 peptide vaccine.

DNA for the CDR3: TGTGCCAGCAGCATGGGACAGAGCGGTGAAAAACTGTTTTTT. This gives the protein CASSMGQSGEKLFF. The chain couples TRBV5-6 to TRBJ1-4, with TRBD1 matching 7 bases. With 4 bases clipped from V and 7 bases from J, the junction kept 7 bases outside the gene matches. The CDR3 covers 14 residues. Germline V gene lookup returns CDR1 SGHDT and CDR2 YYEEEE.